The 15 T cell receptor beta chains below were found in one sample sequenced in a study of identifying expanded T cells in peripheral blood. Produced via immunoSEQ multiplex PCR; TCRdb's table is partial and in-frame only. In the table there are more than 75,000 clones, about 88% of which are singletons. Source material: blood. The receptors derive from a person between 18 and 75 years old in good health.

The CDR3 reads CASSLPRAGGTYNEQFF. The CDR3 DNA is TGTGCCAGCAGCCTTCCCCGGGCGGGGGGGACCTACAATGAGCAGTTCTTC. The chain has TRBV7-8 and TRBJ2-1; 9 bases map to TRBD2. The CDR3 has 17 residues. CDR1 SGHVS and CDR2 FQNEAQ come from the germline V gene. V lost 5 bases to trimming and J lost 2 bases; unmatched junction nucleotides: 10.

The rearrangement joins TRBV11-2 to TRBJ1-3; D is unclear. V shed 5 bases and J shed 0 bases, with 8 bases lying between them. Germline CDR1 and CDR2: SGHAT and FQNNGV. This CDR3 has 14 amino acids. The CDR3 region has the DNA TGTGCCAGCAGCCTACAGAGCTCTGGAAACACCATATATTTT. This sequence encodes CASSLQSSGNTIYF.

V is TRBV2 and J is TRBJ2-5; D is uncertain. This CDR3 has 10 amino acids. Germline CDR1 and CDR2: SNHLY and FYNNEI. Between the trimmed V and J ends, which lost 10 bases and 7 bases, there was a span of 10 bases. CDR3 nucleotide sequence: TGTGCCACCTCTTCCCCGACCCAGTACTTC. Its translation: CATSSPTQYF.

The chain has TRBV7-9 and TRBJ1-2, with a possible D match to TRBD1 (5 bases). This CDR3 region has 15 residues. Trimming stripped 7 bases from V and 1 base from J, with 16 bases between. The germline CDR1 and CDR2 sequences are SEHNR and FQNEAQ (reference sequence). CDR3 loop: CASMGEAAYNYGYTF. The CDR3 bases are TGTGCCAGCATGGGGGAGGCAGCCTATAACTATGGCTACACCTTC.

This clone was found once. V gene TRBV5-5 combines with J gene TRBJ2-5, with D tentatively TRBD1 (6 bases). Germline V CDR1 and CDR2: SGHKS, YYEKEE (reference sequence). The V gene lost 5 bases and the J gene lost 5 bases, with 19 bases spanning the gap. The CDR3 totals 15 residues. This CDR3 reads CASRRPGHSLETQYF. For the CDR3, the DNA is TGTGCCAGCAGGCGTCCGGGACATTCATTGGAGACCCAGTACTTC.

This clone was picked up one time. The chain has TRBV6-1 and TRBJ2-7, with 11 bases identical to TRBD1. The germline V gene encodes CDR1 MNHNS and CDR2 SASEGT. This CDR3 has 13 amino acids. CDR3 sequence reads: CAGGTGGPYEQYF. The CDR3 nucleotides read TGTGCTGGGGGGACAGGGGGGCCCTACGAGCAGTACTTC.

This chain connects TRBV9 to TRBJ2-7, with 8 nucleotides matching TRBD1. The J segment lost 2 bases and the V segment lost 0 bases, leaving 13 bases of the junction unmatched. CDR3 length: 18 residues. Germline V gives CDR1 SGDLS, CDR2 YYNGEE. CDR3 sequence reads: CASSVVGPRGRGPYEQYF. CDR3 nucleotides: TGTGCCAGCAGCGTAGTGGGGCCCAGGGGGCGCGGTCCCTACGAGCAGTACTTC.

The rearrangement joins TRBV19 to TRBJ2-1; 8 bases are shared with TRBD1. The CDR3 loop spans 15 amino acids. The V segment lost 9 bases and the J segment 0 bases; nucleotides outside the gene matches: 7. Looked up from germline, CDR1 is LNHDA and CDR2 is SQIVND (reference sequence). The CDR3 loop is CASGHTGGSYNEQFF. Here the CDR3 DNA reads TGTGCCAGCGGACATACAGGGGGCTCCTACAATGAGCAGTTCTTC.

This clone has just one count. The chain recombines TRBV7-9 with TRBJ2-5; D is possibly TRBD2 (6 bases). Germline V gene data show CDR1 as SEHNR and CDR2 as FQNEAQ (reference sequence). Trimming cost V 5 bases and J 2 bases, with 18 bases left between them. There are 16 residues in the CDR3. For the CDR3, the DNA is TGTGCCAGCAGCCCCCTCGGAGGGGACCTTCAAGAGACCCAGTACTTC. Protein: CASSPLGGDLQETQYF.

The chain combines TRBV5-4 with TRBJ2-7; D may match TRBD1 or TRBD2 (5 bases each). The ends were cut back, 2 bases at V and 5 bases at J, with 14 bases in the middle. The CDR3 is made up of 14 amino acids. The germline gives CDR1 SGHNT, CDR2 YYREEE (reference sequence). This chain's CDR3 is CASSLWGSPHEQYF. In nucleotides, the CDR3 is TGTGCCAGCAGCTTATGGGGGAGCCCCCACGAGCAGTACTTC.

The chain couples TRBV18 to TRBJ2-3, with D possibly TRBD2 on 5 matching bases. Germline CDR1 KGHSH, CDR2 LQKENI. V gave up 1 base and J gave up 6 bases, with 14 bases separating them. This CDR3 comprises 15 residues. The CDR3 coding sequence is TGTGCCAGCTCACCACGACGGGGTCGCTCGGATACGCAGTATTTT. Its translation is CASSPRRGRSDTQYF.

The rearrangement uses TRBV7-9 and TRBJ2-1, with a possible D match to TRBD2 (6 bases). The CDR3 loop spans 13 amino acids. Germline V gene sequence: CDR1 SEHNR, CDR2 FQNEAQ (reference sequence). V was trimmed by 5 bases and J by 6 bases, leaving 11 bases between them. CDR3: CASSEAGLNEQFF. CDR3 in DNA: TGTGCCAGCAGCGAGGCGGGGCTCAATGAGCAGTTCTTC.

The rearrangement links TRBV6-1 to TRBJ1-5; TRBD1 aligns across 10 bases. The V and J ends lost 6 bases and 7 bases, in that order; junction bases with no gene match: 6. CDR3 size: 14 residues. The germline V gene encodes CDR1 MNHNS and CDR2 SASEGT. The chain's CDR3 is CASSGGQGYQPQHF. CDR3 nucleotides: TGTGCCAGCAGCGGGGGACAGGGGTACCAGCCCCAGCATTTT.

The rearrangement links TRBV29-1 to TRBJ1-4; D gene uncertain. Germline V lookup: CDR1 SQVTM, CDR2 ANQGSEA. The CDR3 consists of 14 residues. V lost 1 base, J lost 5 bases, and 11 bases lay in between. In DNA form, the CDR3 reads TGCAGCGTTGAAGCGGAAGGAGGAAATGAAAAACTGTTTTTT. Residues: CSVEAEGGNEKLFF.

J is TRBJ2-1 and V is TRBV19; 7 positions agree with TRBD1. This CDR3 contains 14 residues. From germline, CDR1 is LNHDA and CDR2 SQIVND (reference sequence). The trim removed 2 bases at V and 4 bases at J, leaving 2 bases unmatched. The CDR3 reads CASSIRGPYNEQFF. In DNA, the CDR3 is TGTGCCAGTAGTATAAGGGGGCCGTACAATGAGCAGTTCTTC.